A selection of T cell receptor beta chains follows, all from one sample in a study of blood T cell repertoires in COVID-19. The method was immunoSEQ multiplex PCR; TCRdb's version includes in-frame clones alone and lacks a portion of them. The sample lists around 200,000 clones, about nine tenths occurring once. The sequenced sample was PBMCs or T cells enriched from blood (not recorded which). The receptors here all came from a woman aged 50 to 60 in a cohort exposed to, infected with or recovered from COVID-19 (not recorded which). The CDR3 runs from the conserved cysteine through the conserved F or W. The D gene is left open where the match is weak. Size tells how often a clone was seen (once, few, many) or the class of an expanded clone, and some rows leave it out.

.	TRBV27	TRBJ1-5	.	TGTGCCAGCAGTTTATTGGGGGCTAATCAGCCCCAGCATTTT	CASSLLGANQPQHF
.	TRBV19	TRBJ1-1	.	TGTGCCAGTAGTATCGACAGAGACACTGAAGCTTTCTTT	CASSIDRDTEAFF
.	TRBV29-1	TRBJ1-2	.	TGCAGCGTTTCCACGGGGGTGGACTATGGCTACACCTTC	CSVSTGVDYGYTF
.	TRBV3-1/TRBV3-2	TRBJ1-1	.	TGTGCCAGCAGCCCATATCAAAGGGGCAGGGGACTAGATGAAGCTTTCTTT	CASSPYQRGRGLDEAFF
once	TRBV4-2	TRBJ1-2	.	TGTGCCAGCAGCCAAGGCAGGGGCGGCAACGATGGCTACACCTTC	CASSQGRGGNDGYTF
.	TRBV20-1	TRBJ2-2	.	TGCAGTGCTAGTCCGGGCGCAGGGCGGATCACCGGGGAGCTGTTTTTT	CSASPGAGRITGELFF
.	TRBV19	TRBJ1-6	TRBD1	TGTGCCAGTAGCGGACAGGGGGGTTATTCACCCCTCCACTTT	CASSGQGGYSPLHF
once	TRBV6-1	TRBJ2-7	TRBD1	TGTGCCAGCAGTGAATTGGGGCAGGGGGTCGGCGAGCAGTACTTC	CASSELGQGVGEQYF
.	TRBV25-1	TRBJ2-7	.	TGTGCCAGCACTCAGGGTTACGAGCAGTACTTC	CASTQGYEQYF
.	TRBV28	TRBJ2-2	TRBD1	TGTGCCAGCTACGACAGGGATCGCACCGGGGAGCTGTTTTTT	CASYDRDRTGELFF
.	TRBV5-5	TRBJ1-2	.	TGTGCCAGCAGCTCCCCCCAGAAGTATGGCTACACCTTC	CASSSPQKYGYTF
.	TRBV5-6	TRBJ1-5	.	TGTGCCAGCAGCTTCGGTTATAGCAATCAGCCCCAGCATTTT	CASSFGYSNQPQHF
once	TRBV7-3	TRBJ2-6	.	TGTGCCAGCAGCTTAGGAGGTGGCGGGGCCAACGTCCTGACTTTC	CASSLGGGGANVLTF
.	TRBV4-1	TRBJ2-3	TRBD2	TGCGCCAGCAGCCACCAGACTAGCGGGGGCCTTAAGGATACGCAGTATTTT	CASSHQTSGGLKDTQYF
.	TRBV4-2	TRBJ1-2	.	TGTGCCAGCAGCCAAGAGAGTGGCTACACCTTC	CASSQESGYTF
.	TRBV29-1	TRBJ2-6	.	TGCAGCGTCAAGAAGAGCTCTGGGGCCAACGTCCTGACTTTC	CSVKKSSGANVLTF
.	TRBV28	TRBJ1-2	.	TGTGCCAGCAGCCCCGACAGGAGTTATGGCTACACCTTC	CASSPDRSYGYTF
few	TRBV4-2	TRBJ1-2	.	TGTGCCAGCAGCCAAGATTCTGGACACAGGCTCACCTTC	CASSQDSGHRLTF
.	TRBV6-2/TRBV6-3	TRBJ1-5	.	TGTGCCAGCAGGTACTCCAATCAGGTCCAGCATTTT	CASRYSNQVQHF
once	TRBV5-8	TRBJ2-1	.	TGTGCCAGCAGTGGATGGAGCTCCTACAATGAGCAGTTCTTC	CASSGWSSYNEQFF
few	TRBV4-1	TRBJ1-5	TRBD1	TGCGCCAGCAGCCAAGATGTCTCGGGACAGGCCCAGTATCAGCCCCAGCATTTT	CASSQDVSGQAQYQPQHF
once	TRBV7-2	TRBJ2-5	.	TGTGCCAGCAGCTTCGCTCGGGGAGAGACCCAGTACTTC	CASSFARGETQYF
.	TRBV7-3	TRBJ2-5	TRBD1	TGTGCCAGCAGCTTAATAGGGCAGGGGGCCCACGAGACCCAGTACTTC	CASSLIGQGAHETQYF
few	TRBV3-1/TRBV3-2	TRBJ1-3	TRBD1	TGTGCCAGCAGCCGACAGGGACGAAACACCATATATTTT	CASSRQGRNTIYF
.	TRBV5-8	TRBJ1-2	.	TGTGCCAGCTGGGAGGGATATAACTATGGCTACACCTTC	CASWEGYNYGYTF
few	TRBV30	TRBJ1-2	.	TGTGCCTGGAGTGTACCCGGGTTTAGAGGCTACACCTTC	CAWSVPGFRGYTF
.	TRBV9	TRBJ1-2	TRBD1	TGTGCCAGCAGCGCCTTAACAGGGGGTACTAGAGGCTACACCTTC	CASSALTGGTRGYTF
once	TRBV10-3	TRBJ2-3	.	TGTGCCATCAGTGAGTCCCGACAGTCCACAGATACGCAGTATTTT	CAISESRQSTDTQYF